This TCR beta chain was retrieved from a study of cytomegalovirus exposure and HLA in healthy donors. The PCR employed 60 Vbeta primers together with 13 Jbeta primers. This table comes from immunoSEQ multiplex PCR, and its TCRdb copy is limited to in-frame clones, with some not included. This sample has 150,000 to 200,000 clones, with around 78% found just once. CDR1 is MDHEN and CDR2 is SYDVKM in the germline V gene. Germline trimming cut 6 bases from V and 4 bases from J; bases unmatched to any gene: 11. This CDR3 comprises 15 residues. This chain uses TRBV28 with TRBJ1-2; 7 bases line up with TRBD1. The receptor was isolated from a man aged 30-40 years in good health and CMV-seronegative. The source material was PBMCs. The CDR3 DNA sequence: TGTGCCAGCAGGGTTTCAGGGGGAGTAGGCTATGGCTACACCTTC. Translation: CASRVSGGVGYGYTF.